A single sample is the source of the 25 T cell receptor beta chains below, sequenced in a study of CD8 T cells in ankylosing spondylitis. Study-wide points: The study identified a TCR beta motif of under ten highly homologous variants that appeared characteristic of ankylosing spondylitis blood.

No antigen is known for these receptors. TCRdb re-called the 5' RACE reads with MiXCR, one entry per CDR3 protein. Among a few hundred thousand distinct CDR3 sequences, about a fifth were seen once, and the ten largest hold about 16%. Sample: blood, either unsorted or a sorted T cell fraction (not recorded which). The receptors come from a male donor with ankylosing spondylitis.

The rearrangement joins TRBV12-3 or TRBV12-4 to TRBJ1-1; perhaps TRBD1 as D (6 bases). V shed 5 bases and J shed 7 bases, with 14 bases lying between them. The CDR3 has 13 amino acids. CDR3 coding DNA: TGTGCCAGCAGTCACAGGGTGGCCCTTGAAGCTTTCTTT. Amino acid sequence: CASSHRVALEAFF.

J is TRBJ2-4 and V is TRBV24-1; possible D gene TRBD2, 6 bases. The V and J ends lost 9 bases and 0 bases respectively, with 23 bases between them. The CDR3 consists of 18 residues. Germline CDR1 is KGHDR and CDR2 is SFDVKD. CDR3 in DNA: TGTGCCACCTCGGCTGGCGGGGAACGGGGGAAAGCCAAAAACATTCAGTACTTC. This gives the protein CATSAGGERGKAKNIQYF.

The chain has TRBV20-1 and TRBJ1-5; possible D gene TRBD1, 5 bases. Germline CDR1 is DFQATT and CDR2 is SNEGSKA (reference sequence). V lost 5 bases and J 0 bases, leaving 20 bases between the germline ends. The CDR3 totals 17 residues. CDR3 in amino acids: CSASQNTGTYSNQPQHF. The CDR3 region has the DNA TGCAGTGCTTCCCAGAATACAGGAACCTATAGCAATCAGCCCCAGCATTTT.

This rearrangement joins TRBV4-3 to TRBJ2-4; possible D gene TRBD2, 5 bases. V lost 0 bases, J lost 8 bases, and 14 bases lay in between. The germline gives CDR1 LGHNA, CDR2 YSLEER. The CDR3 is 15 amino acids. CDR3 coding DNA: TGCGCCAGCAGCCAAGAGAAGCGGCTAGCAGACATTCAGTACTTC. As protein: CASSQEKRLADIQYF.

This clonotype came up a few times. The chain is built from TRBV20-1 and TRBJ2-1, with D perhaps matching TRBD2 (6 bases). CDR1 DFQATT and CDR2 SNEGSKA come from the germline V gene (reference sequence). V was pared by 3 bases and J by 0 bases, with 15 bases between. This CDR3 contains 16 residues. The CDR3 loop reads CSARGSGGSSYNEQFF. The CDR3 DNA follows: TGCAGTGCTAGGGGTAGCGGAGGCAGCTCCTACAATGAGCAGTTCTTC.

This clonotype was observed a few times. The chain is built from TRBV7-9 and TRBJ2-3; D may be TRBD1 (5 bases). This CDR3 spans 17 amino acids. Looked up from germline, CDR1 is SEHNR and CDR2 is FQNEAQ (reference sequence). The V gene lost 4 bases and the J gene lost 0 bases, with 17 bases spanning the gap. This CDR3 is CASSSPLRVLSTDTQYF. The DNA for the CDR3 is TGTGCCAGCAGCTCGCCCCTCAGGGTTTTGAGCACAGATACGCAGTATTTT. Full variable domain (rest looked up from reference TRBV7-9 and TRBJ2-3): DTGVSQNPRHKITKRGQNVTFRCDPISEHNRLYWYRQTLGQGPEFLTYFQNEAQLEKSRLLSDRFSAERPKGSFSTLEIQRTEQGDSAMYLCASSSPLRVLSTDTQYFGPGTRLTVL.

This chain connects TRBV29-1 to TRBJ2-5, with D maybe TRBD1 (5 bases). The CDR3 has 14 residues. Germline V gene sequence: CDR1 SQVTM, CDR2 ANQGSEA. V dropped 8 bases and J dropped 7 bases, with 23 bases sitting between them. This CDR3 reads CSSSNPAGSGTQYF. The CDR3 DNA follows: TGCAGCTCCTCAAATCCGGCAGGGTCAGGGACCCAGTACTTC.

The rearrangement joins TRBV6-1 to TRBJ1-5; TRBD1 aligns across 8 bases. Losses at the gene ends were 6 bases for V and 9 bases for J; bases not matched to a gene: 7. The CDR3 is 13 residues long. Germline CDR1 and CDR2: MNHNS and SASEGT. The CDR3 reads CASRSDRDWPQHF. CDR3 bases: TGTGCCAGCAGATCGGACAGGGATTGGCCCCAGCATTTT.

This clonotype was seen only a few times. The CDR3 region has the DNA TGTGCCAGCAGCCCGGGACCGGGGCTGGGGTACGAGCAGTACTTC. Translation gives CASSPGPGLGYEQYF. The V gene is TRBV9, the J gene TRBJ2-7; D is possibly TRBD1 or TRBD2 (5 bases each). The CDR3 spans 15 residues. CDR1 and CDR2 from the germline V gene are SGDLS and YYNGEE. V was cut by 4 bases and J by 4 bases, with 18 bases left in between.

The V call is TRBV5-6, the J call TRBJ2-3, with D hard to call. Germline V gene lookup returns CDR1 SGHDT and CDR2 YYEEEE. CDR3 length: 15 amino acids. With 4 bases removed from V and 0 bases from J, the gap between germline ends came to 12 bases. The CDR3 nucleotides read TGTGCCAGCAGCCCCCTATCCCCTAGCACAGATACGCAGTATTTT. It yields the protein CASSPLSPSTDTQYF.

This rearrangement joins TRBV19 to TRBJ2-1; D ambiguous. There are 14 residues in the CDR3. Germline V gives CDR1 LNHDA, CDR2 SQIVND (reference sequence). The V end lost 1 base, the J end lost 6 bases, and 10 bases lay between the germline ends. CDR3 protein: CASSIGGHSNEQFF. CDR3 nucleotides: TGTGCCAGTAGTATAGGTGGCCACTCCAATGAGCAGTTCTTC.

The V and J genes are TRBV20-1 and TRBJ2-1, with D hard to call. Germline V lookup: CDR1 DFQATT, CDR2 SNEGSKA (reference sequence). The CDR3 is 14 amino acids. The V end was cut by 3 bases, the J end by 8 bases, with 17 bases between. The CDR3 protein is CSASGSARSDEQFF. The CDR3 DNA follows: TGCAGTGCTAGCGGGTCCGCTCGCAGCGATGAGCAGTTCTTC.

In its sample, this clonotype was seen a few times. This chain joins TRBV28 and TRBJ2-7; D not resolved. The germline CDR1 and CDR2 sequences are MDHEN and SYDVKM. The V end lost 5 bases, the J end lost 12 bases, and 23 bases lay between the germline ends. The CDR3 is 14 amino acids. CDR3 sequence (DNA): TGTGCCAGCAGTACGCCTGGACGGACGTTCTTTCTGTACTTC. Protein product: CASSTPGRTFFLYF.

The chain uses TRBV20-1 and TRBJ2-3; 9 bases match TRBD2. The V gene end was trimmed by 1 base and the J gene end by 5 bases; junction bases not matched to a gene: 7. The germline V gene encodes CDR1 DFQATT and CDR2 SNEGSKA (reference sequence). The CDR3 is 15 amino acids. The CDR3, as DNA: TGCAGTGCTAGAGTGGCGGGAGGGCCGGGAGATACGCAGTATTTT. Protein product: CSARVAGGPGDTQYF.

The rearrangement links TRBV20-1 to TRBJ2-3; no reliable D call. This CDR3 contains 12 residues. Trimming shortened V by 2 bases and J by 3 bases, and 6 bases separated the two germline ends. The germline V gene encodes CDR1 DFQATT and CDR2 SNEGSKA (reference sequence). The CDR3 is CSARRLTDTQYF. CDR3 bases: TGCAGTGCTAGACGACTTACAGATACGCAGTATTTT.

V gene TRBV29-1 combines with J gene TRBJ2-7; 9 nucleotides match TRBD1. J lost 0 bases, V lost 6 bases, and 15 bases had no gene match. The CDR3 loop spans 17 amino acids. CDR1 SQVTM and CDR2 ANQGSEA come from the germline V gene. CDR3 amino acids: CSVYINRDRESSYEQYF. DNA of the CDR3: TGCAGCGTCTATATTAACCGGGACAGGGAATCCTCCTACGAGCAGTACTTC.

V usage is TRBV6-1 and J usage is TRBJ2-2, with D tentatively TRBD1 (6 bases). Germline loops: CDR1 MNHNS, CDR2 SASEGT. The CDR3 runs to 13 residues. Trimming shortened V by 7 bases and J by 6 bases, and 12 bases separated the two germline ends. CDR3 sequence (DNA): TGTGCCAGCAATACAGGGTTGGCCGGGGAGCTGTTTTTT. Translated, it gives CASNTGLAGELFF.

The chain is built from TRBV12-3 or TRBV12-4 and TRBJ1-6; unclear D gene. The CDR3 runs to 13 residues. The V and J ends lost 3 bases and 6 bases respectively, with 6 bases between them. CDR3 nucleotides: TGTGCCAGCAGTTTCCGGACTAATTCACCCCTCCACTTT. Translated, it gives CASSFRTNSPLHF.

V is TRBV12-3 or TRBV12-4 and J is TRBJ1-5; the D is unclear. Trimming removed 2 bases at V and 4 bases at J, with 9 bases between. This CDR3 contains 14 residues. CDR3 sequence reads: CASSLSLANQPQHF. The DNA of the CDR3 is TGTGCCAGCAGTTTAAGCCTCGCTAATCAGCCCCAGCATTTT.

This clonotype has more than one count but fewer than ten. V gene TRBV6-1 combines with J gene TRBJ1-6, with TRBD1 matching over 9 bases. The V gene's germline CDR1 is MNHNS and CDR2 SASEGT. The CDR3 length is 16 residues. After removal of 6 bases from V and 7 bases from J, the junction contained 10 bases not matched to a gene. This CDR3 reads CASRPTGGVENSPLHF. The CDR3 bases are TGTGCCAGCAGACCTACAGGGGGCGTAGAAAATTCACCCCTCCACTTT.

This clonotype was observed many times. The chain uses TRBV5-1 and TRBJ2-3, with D possibly being TRBD2 (8 bases). V lost 6 bases and J 4 bases, leaving 15 bases between the germline ends. The CDR3 spans 14 residues. Per the germline V gene, CDR1 is SGHRS and CDR2 is YFSETQ. The DNA for the CDR3 is TGCGCCAGCAACCCGGGAGGGGGCTCAGATACGCAGTATTTT. It translates to CASNPGGGSDTQYF.

This chain uses TRBV4-2 with TRBJ1-3; TRBD1 matches at 7 bases. Germline CDR1 LGHNA, CDR2 YNFKEQ. V lost 1 base to trimming and J lost 3 bases; unmatched junction nucleotides: 9. This CDR3 is built from 17 residues. The CDR3 nucleotides are TGTGCCAGCAGCCAAGTCCTACAGGGGATAAATGGAAACACCATATATTTT. Translation: CASSQVLQGINGNTIYF.

This clonotype was detected ten times or more. The gene calls are TRBV28 and TRBJ2-4; unclear D gene. Trimming pared 8 bases from V and 1 base from J, leaving 6 bases between. This CDR3 is 12 amino acids long. The germline CDR1 and CDR2 sequences are MDHEN and SYDVKM. The CDR3 loop reads CASRKAKNIQYF. DNA for the CDR3: TGTGCCAGCCGGAAGGCCAAAAACATTCAGTACTTC.

This clonotype came up a few times. This sequence joins TRBV2 and TRBJ2-7; tentatively, D is TRBD1 (6 bases). Deletions cut 7 bases from V and 5 bases from J, with 15 bases between. CDR1 SNHLY and CDR2 FYNNEI come from the germline V gene. The CDR3 is made up of 13 amino acids. For the CDR3, the DNA is TGTGCCAGCAATGGACAGAAGAGAAACGAGCAGTACTTC. This codes for CASNGQKRNEQYF.

This clonotype has only a few counts. The rearrangement links TRBV12-5 to TRBJ2-1, with TRBD1 identical over 10 bases. V gave up 4 bases and J gave up 5 bases; unmatched junction bases: 5. Germline V CDR1 and CDR2: LGHNT, FRNRAP. The CDR3 loop spans 15 amino acids. CDR3 amino acids: CASGSRDRGNNEQFF. As DNA, the CDR3 is TGTGCTAGTGGTTCCCGGGACAGGGGAAACAATGAGCAGTTCTTC.